This TCR beta chain comes out of a study of tumor-infiltrating lymphocytes in oesophageal squamous cell carcinoma. Using its own MiXCR run on the PCR reads, TCRdb lists one record per CDR3 protein. The table shows around 15,000 distinct CDR3 sequences, with around 50% occurring only once. For this clonotype: The CDR3 ends on some other residue instead of the conserved phenylalanine or tryptophan, so this is likely a read error. It is unclear where the CDR3 begins or ends on the DNA, so no DNA is shown, and the CDR3 is as TCRdb lists it.

Looked up from germline, CDR1 is LNHDA and CDR2 is SQIVND (reference sequence). With termini counted, the CDR3 has 15 amino acids. Sequencing was carried out using esophageal tumor tissue. The rearrangement joins TRBV19 to TRBJ2-7; the tabulated D call, TRBD1, remains unverified against the DNA. This clonotype was sampled from a male donor with esophageal squamous cell carcinoma. The CDR3 here is CASRPGQGSSYTFGS.